Each of the 5 T cell receptor beta chains below was sequenced from the same sample in a study of blood T cell repertoires in COVID-19. Data came from immunoSEQ multiplex PCR; TCRdb stores just in-frame clones and leaves some out. The repertoire holds 210,000 or so clones, around 84% seen once, with about a sixth in the top ten. The sample taken for sequencing was peripheral blood. These receptors were obtained from a woman aged 80 or over with active or convalescent COVID-19.

The J gene is TRBJ2-7, the V gene TRBV27; 8 bases map to TRBD1. Looked up from germline, CDR1 is MNHEY and CDR2 is SMNVEV (reference sequence). The CDR3 consists of 14 residues. Trimming at V came to 4 bases and at J to 5 bases, leaving 7 bases not matched to a gene. This chain's CDR3 is CASSSWDRYHEQYF. The CDR3 DNA reads TGTGCCAGCAGTTCCTGGGACAGGTACCACGAGCAGTACTTC.

Here the CDR3 DNA reads TGCGCCAGCAGGCGTGGGTCGACAGGGGATATTCAAGAGACCCAGTACTTC. It codes for CASRRGSTGDIQETQYF. The chain carries TRBV5-1 and TRBJ2-5; TRBD1 agrees at 8 bases. The CDR3 has 17 amino acids. The germline V gene encodes CDR1 SGHRS and CDR2 YFSETQ. V was clipped by 5 bases and J by 2 bases; unmatched bases: 14.

This chain joins TRBV3-1 (or the pseudogene TRBV3-2) and TRBJ2-1; the match to TRBD2 covers 9 bases. The germline V gene encodes CDR1 LGHDT and CDR2 YNNKEL (reference sequence). The CDR3 extends over 18 amino acids. V gave up 0 bases and J gave up 2 bases; unmatched junction bases: 8. The CDR3 bases are TGTGCCAGCAGCCAAGATGGGTTGGCTAGCGGGACCTACAATGAGCAGTTCTTC. It specifies CASSQDGLASGTYNEQFF.

The V call is TRBV30, the J call TRBJ2-1; TRBD2 agrees at 8 bases. Germline V gene lookup returns CDR1 GTSNPN and CDR2 SVGIG (reference sequence). J was trimmed by 11 bases and V by 0 bases; bases with no gene match: 12. The CDR3 consists of 15 residues. CDR3 in DNA: TGTGCCTGGAGTGTACTGGGCGGGAGGAACTCCCAGCAGTTCTTC. Protein sequence: CAWSVLGGRNSQQFF.

The V and J genes are TRBV6-1 and TRBJ1-3; D unclear. V was shortened by 2 bases and J by 4 bases, with 6 bases between the two germline ends. In germline, CDR1 is MNHNS, CDR2 SASEGT. The CDR3 contains 13 residues. CDR3 nucleotide sequence: TGTGCCAGCAGTGAAAACAGAGGAAACACCATATATTTT. Its translation is CASSENRGNTIYF.